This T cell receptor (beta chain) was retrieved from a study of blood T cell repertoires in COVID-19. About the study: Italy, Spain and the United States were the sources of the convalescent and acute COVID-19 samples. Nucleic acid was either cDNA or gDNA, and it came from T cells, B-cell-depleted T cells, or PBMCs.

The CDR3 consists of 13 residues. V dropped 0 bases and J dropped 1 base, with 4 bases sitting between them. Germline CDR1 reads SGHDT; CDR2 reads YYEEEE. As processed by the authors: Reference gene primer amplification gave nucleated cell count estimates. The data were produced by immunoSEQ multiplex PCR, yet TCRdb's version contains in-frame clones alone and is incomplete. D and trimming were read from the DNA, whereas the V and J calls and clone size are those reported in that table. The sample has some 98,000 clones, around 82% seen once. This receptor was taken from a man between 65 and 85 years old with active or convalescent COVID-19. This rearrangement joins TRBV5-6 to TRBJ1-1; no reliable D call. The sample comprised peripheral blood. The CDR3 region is CASSLERNTEAFF. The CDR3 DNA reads TGTGCCAGCAGCTTGGAGCGGAACACTGAAGCTTTCTTT.